The clone carrying this T cell receptor beta chain came up once. Antigen specificity is unknown. V dropped 3 bases and J dropped 5 bases, with 10 bases sitting between them. The V gene's germline CDR1 is SGHRS and CDR2 YFSETQ. The CDR3 length is 13 residues. The data are from a study of T-cell memory formation after mild COVID-19. The study, taken as a whole, reports: Clones shrinking between day 15 and 85 showed a balanced CD4/CD8 split, and those that grew later tilted toward CD4+.

TCRdb reanalysed the 5' RACE reads using MiXCR and keeps one entry per CDR3 protein. The top ten clones hold 20% to 25% of a sample with 250,000 to 350,000 distinct CDR3 sequences, 15% to 20% of them seen once. The sequencing input was PBMCs or a T cell subset sorted from them (not recorded which). The clonotype originates from a man aged 18-30 years who had mild COVID-19 (a few samples of this study predate the infection). Cell type and time point are not known. The gene calls are TRBV5-1 and TRBJ2-3, with D maybe TRBD1 (5 bases). CDR3 DNA: TGCGCCAGCAGCTCTTGGGGCGTAGATACGCAGTATTTT. It translates to CASSSWGVDTQYF.